The TCR beta chain described here comes from a study of CD8+ T cells in alopecia areata. Trimming took 0 bases from V and 6 from J, leaving 7 bases between them. Germline lookup yields CDR1 SGHNT and CDR2 YYREEE (reference sequence). The CDR3 totals 13 residues. Following RNA extraction, reverse transcription yielded cDNA that acted as the sequencing template. The protocol was immunoSEQ multiplex PCR, while the TCRdb copy is restricted to in-frame clones and leaves out a portion. Seen here are 100,000 to 150,000 clones, approximately 60% observed once, and the top ten hold 2.5% to 3.5%. This receptor was obtained from a human donor in good health. The chain couples TRBV5-4 to TRBJ2-1; no reliable D call. Specimen: CD4+ T cells sorted from blood. CDR3 in amino acids: CASSLAGRNEQFF. CDR3 nucleotides: TGTGCCAGCAGCTTGGCTGGGCGCAATGAGCAGTTCTTC.